This entry lists 15 T cell receptor beta chains sequenced from one sample in a study of shared clonotypes between healthy human individuals. Sequenced by immunoSEQ multiplex PCR; TCRdb stores in-frame clones only, minus some. The table lists some 2,100,000 clones, approximately 96% of them singletons. The sample comprised naive CD4+ T cells sorted from blood. Indicated subset: CD45RA+ positively selected. The receptors originated from a man aged 18-30 years in good health.

This chain uses TRBV6-5 with TRBJ1-2, with D unresolved. The CDR3 length is 15 residues. Germline CDR1 reads MNHEY; CDR2 reads SVGAGI. Trimming removed 5 bases at V and 4 bases at J, with 17 bases between. The CDR3 coding sequence is TGTGCCAGCAGTGCGGGGAGGGAGGGTTTCTATGGCTACACCTTC. Its translation is CASSAGREGFYGYTF.

This clone was counted a single time. The rearrangement uses TRBV2 and TRBJ2-1; D call uncertain. The CDR3 loop spans 15 amino acids. CDR1 and CDR2 from the germline V gene are SNHLY and FYNNEI. Trimming left V 3 bases short and J 0 bases short, with 9 bases between. DNA for the CDR3: TGTGCCAGCAGTGAGTACAGCCCCTCCTACAATGAGCAGTTCTTC. It is translated as CASSEYSPSYNEQFF.

Comments on this clone: At one of its ends the junction is not consistent with the germline gene, which may arise from a read error. The chain combines TRBV27 with TRBJ2-7, with a weak D call TRBD1 (6 bases). This CDR3 region has 13 residues. Germline V lookup: CDR1 MNHEY, CDR2 SMNVEV (reference sequence). The CDR3 here is CASSLQGPGKSTF. CDR3 DNA sequence: TGTGCCAGCAGTTTGCAGGGGCCCGGTAAGTCGACTTTC.

This clone has only one observation. The rearrangement uses TRBV6-1 and TRBJ1-1; no reliable D call. This CDR3 contains 13 residues. Per the germline V gene, CDR1 is MNHNS and CDR2 is SASEGT. The V end lost 9 bases, the J end lost 3 bases, and 14 bases lay between the germline ends. As DNA, the CDR3 is TGTGCCAGTAACCTTCGGAGAGACACTGAAGCTTTCTTT. The encoded protein is CASNLRRDTEAFF.

This chain joins TRBV2 and TRBJ2-7; D could derive from TRBD1 or TRBD2 (7 bases each). Germline CDR1 SNHLY, CDR2 FYNNEI. This CDR3 has 12 residues. V was cut by 9 bases and J by 6 bases, with 15 bases left in between. CDR3 DNA: TGTGCCAGTGCGGGGGACAGCGCCGAGCAGTACTTC. It specifies CASAGDSAEQYF.

The gene calls are TRBV19 and TRBJ1-1; D unresolved. Germline V gene data show CDR1 as LNHDA and CDR2 as SQIVND (reference sequence). The CDR3 has 12 amino acids. The germline V and J ends were trimmed by 6 bases and 4 bases, with 9 bases remaining between them. CDR3 region: CASSYRGTEAFF. The CDR3 region has the DNA TGTGCCAGTAGCTACAGAGGCACTGAAGCTTTCTTT.

CDR3 sequence reads: CASSLGTSALNEQFF. CDR3 DNA: TGTGCCAGCTCACTGGGGACTAGCGCCCTCAATGAGCAGTTCTTC. V and J are TRBV18 and TRBJ2-1; the match to TRBD2 covers 10 bases. The ends lost 4 bases at V and 6 bases at J; junction bases unmatched: 6. CDR1 is KGHSH, CDR2 LQKENI, per germline. The CDR3 consists of 15 residues.

V is TRBV5-6 and J is TRBJ2-5; D unresolved. The CDR3 sequence is 15 residues long. V was clipped by 0 bases and J by 0 bases, with 9 bases between them. CDR1 is SGHDT, CDR2 YYEEEE, per germline. CDR3: CASSLDSGYQETQYF. The CDR3 bases are TGTGCCAGCAGCTTGGACTCCGGGTACCAAGAGACCCAGTACTTC.

The chain combines TRBV7-3 with TRBJ2-2, with D possibly being TRBD2 (6 bases). V lost 3 bases to trimming and J lost 4 bases, with 15 bases between them. This CDR3 is 16 amino acids long. Germline CDR1 and CDR2: SGHTA and FQGTGA. CDR3 DNA: TGTGCCAGCAGCTTTGCCGGGACTCTTGGCACCGGGGAGCTGTTTTTT. Encoded protein: CASSFAGTLGTGELFF.

The rearrangement joins TRBV5-4 to TRBJ2-1; D is ambiguous. CDR3 length equals 13 residues. Trimming removed 0 bases at V and 7 bases at J, with 8 bases between. Germline CDR1 is SGHNT and CDR2 is YYREEE (reference sequence). CDR3 DNA: TGTGCCAGCAGCTTGGGGGCTAGGAATGAGCAGTTCTTC. This translates into CASSLGARNEQFF. Based on the CDR3 plus reference TRBV5-4 and TRBJ2-1, the full variable domain is ETGVTQSPTHLIKTRGQQVTLRCSSQSGHNTVSWYQQALGQGPQFIFQYYREEENGRGNFPPRFSGLQFPNYSSELNVNALELDDSALYLCASSLGARNEQFFGPGTRLTVL.

The rearrangement uses TRBV6-6 and TRBJ1-5; D uncertain. The V gene lost 6 bases and the J gene lost 2 bases, with 14 bases spanning the gap. The CDR3 sequence is 15 residues long. Germline V gives CDR1 MNHNY, CDR2 SVGAGI (reference sequence). CDR3: CASSSPENGNQPQHF. CDR3 DNA: TGTGCCAGCAGCTCCCCCGAAAACGGCAATCAGCCCCAGCATTTT.

The chain combines TRBV27 with TRBJ1-6, with D tentatively TRBD1 (5 bases). The germline CDR1 and CDR2 sequences are MNHEY and SMNVEV (reference sequence). Between the trimmed V and J ends, which lost 4 bases and 7 bases, there was a span of 14 bases. This CDR3 spans 15 amino acids. DNA for the CDR3: TGTGCCAGCAGTTCCTGGGGGGTGGCGAATTCACCCCTCCACTTT. Translating gives CASSSWGVANSPLHF.

Here the CDR3 reads CASTLPGGFNNEQFF. CDR3 DNA: TGCGCCAGCACCCTACCTGGGGGGTTTAACAATGAGCAGTTCTTC. This chain uses TRBV5-1 with TRBJ2-1; a weak D match, TRBD2 (6 bases). Trimming cost V 6 bases and J 5 bases, with 18 bases left between them. The germline V gene encodes CDR1 SGHRS and CDR2 YFSETQ. The CDR3 is made up of 15 amino acids.

The chain recombines TRBV5-1 with TRBJ1-1; D might be TRBD1 (5 bases). Germline CDR1 SGHRS, CDR2 YFSETQ. This CDR3 spans 12 amino acids. V gave up 0 bases and J gave up 11 bases, with 11 bases separating them. The CDR3 reads CASSLAGGWAFF. The CDR3 region has the DNA TGCGCCAGCAGCTTGGCCGGGGGATGGGCTTTCTTT. Full variable domain (remainder filled in from reference TRBV5-1 and TRBJ1-1): KAGVTQTPRYLIKTRGQQVTLSCSPISGHRSVSWYQQTPGQGLQFLFEYFSETQRNKGNFPGRFSGRQFSNSRSEMNVSTLELGDSALYLCASSLAGGWAFFGQGTRLTVV.

The V and J genes are TRBV4-1 and TRBJ1-4, with D unclear. Germline V gene lookup returns CDR1 MGHRA and CDR2 YSYEKL. With 2 bases removed from V and 8 bases from J, the gap between germline ends came to 6 bases. This CDR3 spans 12 amino acids. The CDR3 DNA reads as TGCGCCAGCAGCCAAACAAGGGAAAAACTGTTTTTT. Its translation is CASSQTREKLFF.